Following are 21 T cell receptor beta chains from one sample sequenced in a study of blood T cell repertoires in COVID-19. This table comes from immunoSEQ multiplex PCR, and its TCRdb copy is limited to in-frame clones, with some not included. The data contain fewer than 400,000 clones, about 87% of them singletons. The specimen sequenced was PBMCs or T cells enriched from blood (not recorded which). These receptors originate from a woman younger than 35 who had recovered from COVID-19.

The J gene is TRBJ2-1, the V gene TRBV19; D might be TRBD2 (6 bases). Per the germline V gene, CDR1 is LNHDA and CDR2 is SQIVND (reference sequence). Trimming pared 3 bases from V and 2 bases from J, leaving 11 bases between. The CDR3 contains 15 residues. The CDR3 spells CASSILADTYNEQFF. In DNA, the CDR3 is TGTGCCAGTAGTATTTTAGCGGATACCTACAATGAGCAGTTCTTC.

This chain uses TRBV30 with TRBJ2-7; 8 nucleotides align to TRBD2. J lost 6 bases, V lost 5 bases, and 3 bases had no gene match. This CDR3 has 11 residues. Germline CDR1 and CDR2: GTSNPN and SVGIG (reference sequence). The CDR3 loop reads CAWRGGFEQYF. The CDR3 DNA sequence: TGTGCCTGGCGGGGGGGGTTCGAGCAGTACTTC.

Concerning this clone: Other DNA variants within this sample encode the same CDR3. The chain employs TRBV9 and TRBJ2-2; D gene unclear. The CDR3 has 13 residues. Deletions cut 0 bases from V and 5 bases from J, with 5 bases between. The germline V gene has CDR1 SGDLS and CDR2 YYNGEE. The CDR3 loop is CASSVAVTGELFF. Here the CDR3 DNA reads TGTGCCAGCAGCGTAGCCGTTACCGGGGAGCTGTTTTTT.

V usage is TRBV7-2 and J usage is TRBJ2-3, with a tentative D call TRBD1 (5 bases). Germline lookup yields CDR1 SGHTA and CDR2 FQGNSA. Trimming left V 7 bases short and J 1 base short, with 15 bases between. This CDR3 is built from 15 residues. The CDR3 spells CASTQGSARTDTQYF. CDR3 in DNA: TGTGCCAGCACCCAGGGAAGCGCGCGCACAGATACGCAGTATTTT.

The chain links TRBV18 to TRBJ1-1; D is ambiguous. Per germline, CDR1 KGHSH and CDR2 LQKENI. The germline V and J ends were trimmed by 5 bases and 0 bases, with 16 bases remaining between them. This CDR3 contains 16 residues. The CDR3 loop reads CASSDRVGELNTEAFF. CDR3 nucleotide sequence: TGTGCCAGCTCAGATCGGGTAGGAGAGTTGAACACTGAAGCTTTCTTT.

V and J are TRBV5-4 and TRBJ1-1; D is perhaps TRBD1 (5 bases). Germline CDR1 SGHNT, CDR2 YYREEE (reference sequence). Trimming removed 2 bases from V and 3 bases from J, with 11 bases in between. This CDR3 is 14 amino acids long. CDR3 nucleotides: TGTGCCAGCAGCTTTCAGGGCACCCACACTGAAGCTTTCTTT. Its protein product is CASSFQGTHTEAFF. Filled out from reference TRBV5-4 and TRBJ1-1, the complete variable domain reads ETGVTQSPTHLIKTRGQQVTLRCSSQSGHNTVSWYQQALGQGPQFIFQYYREEENGRGNFPPRFSGLQFPNYSSELNVNALELDDSALYLCASSFQGTHTEAFFGQGTRLTVV.

The chain carries TRBV28 and TRBJ2-5, with TRBD1 identical over 12 bases. V shed 3 bases and J 7 bases; nucleotides not matched to a gene: 12. The CDR3 sequence is 17 residues long. The germline CDR1 and CDR2 sequences are MDHEN and SYDVKM. The CDR3 DNA is TGTGCCAGCAGTTTTTCTTGGACGGGACAGGGGGCAGGGACCCAGTACTTC. It specifies CASSFSWTGQGAGTQYF.

The chain joins TRBV28 to TRBJ1-4, with D uncertain. The V and J ends lost 4 bases and 6 bases respectively, with 24 bases between them. CDR3 size: 18 residues. Germline V gene lookup returns CDR1 MDHEN and CDR2 SYDVKM. DNA for the CDR3: TGTGCCAGCAGTTGCCCTCCCAGGCCTTTTCGCCTTGATGAAAAACTGTTTTTT. Its protein product is CASSCPPRPFRLDEKLFF. The variable domain in full, with the rest retrieved from reference TRBV28 and TRBJ1-4, is DVKVTQSSRYLVKRTGEKVFLECVQDMDHENMFWYRQDPGLGLRLIYFSYDVKMKEKGDIPEGYSVSREKKERFSLILESASTNQTSMYLCASSCPPRPFRLDEKLFFGSGTQLSVL.

This chain joins TRBV19 and TRBJ1-2; no definite D call. V was pared by 9 bases and J by 4 bases, with 9 bases between. In germline, CDR1 is LNHDA, CDR2 SQIVND (reference sequence). The CDR3 is 11 amino acids. The CDR3 DNA reads as TGTGCCAGCGCCAGCGGCTATGGCTACACCTTC. This gives the protein CASASGYGYTF.

V gene TRBV28 combines with J gene TRBJ2-2, with TRBD2 matching over 9 bases. Germline assignment: CDR1 MDHEN and CDR2 SYDVKM. There are 16 residues in the CDR3. The V gene end was trimmed by 7 bases and the J gene end by 4 bases; junction bases not matched to a gene: 10. DNA for the CDR3: TGTGCCAGCACTAATGGGGGGACTAGCTTCACCGGGGAGCTGTTTTTT. It yields the protein CASTNGGTSFTGELFF.

This sequence joins TRBV28 and TRBJ1-5, with D tentatively TRBD1 (5 bases). CDR1 is MDHEN, CDR2 SYDVKM, per germline. With 0 bases removed from V and 7 bases from J, the gap between germline ends came to 19 bases. The CDR3 has 17 residues. The CDR3 region is CASSLWKGQGDRQPQHF. CDR3 DNA sequence: TGTGCCAGCAGTTTATGGAAGGGTCAGGGTGATCGGCAGCCCCAGCATTTT.

This clone has only a few counts. The chain has TRBV14 and TRBJ2-7, with a tentative D call TRBD1 (6 bases). V lost 0 bases to trimming and J lost 5 bases, with 11 bases between them. This CDR3 contains 14 residues. CDR1 is SGHDN, CDR2 FVKESK, per germline. CDR3 residues: CASSQDRGWNEQYF. The CDR3 DNA sequence: TGTGCCAGCAGCCAAGATAGGGGGTGGAACGAGCAGTACTTC.

This clone has just one count. This chain links TRBV18 with TRBJ2-2; no firm D call. CDR1 is KGHSH and CDR2 is LQKENI in the germline V gene. V was cut by 3 bases and J by 6 bases, with 11 bases left in between. The CDR3 runs to 14 residues. The CDR3 here is CASSPVKSPGELFF. CDR3 sequence (DNA): TGTGCCAGCTCACCCGTGAAAAGCCCCGGGGAGCTGTTTTTT. Combining the CDR3 with reference TRBV18 and TRBJ2-2 gives the whole variable domain NAGVMQNPRHLVRRRGQEARLRCSPMKGHSHVYWYRQLPEEGLKFMVYLQKENIIDESGMPKERFSAEFPKEGPSILRIQQVVRGDSAAYFCASSPVKSPGELFFGEGSRLTVL.

This chain links TRBV7-9 with TRBJ2-3; maybe TRBD1 (6 bases). This CDR3 is built from 18 residues. Deletions cut 4 bases from V and 4 bases from J, with 24 bases between. The germline CDR1 and CDR2 sequences are SEHNR and FQNEAQ (reference sequence). CDR3 nucleotide sequence: TGTGCCAGCAGCTCGGCCCCTGTGAACAGGGCACTGGCAGATACGCAGTATTTT. It codes for CASSSAPVNRALADTQYF.

This clone was seen a handful of times. One junction end disagrees with the germline gene, perhaps due to a read error. The rearrangement joins TRBV5-1 to TRBJ2-7, with D possibly being TRBD1 (6 bases). CDR3 length equals 13 residues. Per germline, CDR1 SGHRS and CDR2 YFSETQ. The CDR3 loop is CASSENQGIELYF. CDR3 nucleotides: TGCGCCAGCAGCGAAAACCAGGGGATCGAGCTGTACTTC.

This rearrangement joins TRBV9 to TRBJ1-1; TRBD1 is a possible D gene (6 bases). This CDR3 has 13 amino acids. The V end lost 4 bases, the J end lost 4 bases, and 11 bases lay between the germline ends. Germline CDR1 reads SGDLS; CDR2 reads YYNGEE. CDR3 sequence (DNA): TGTGCCAGCAGCACCCAGGGGAGCACTGAAGCTTTCTTT. Translation gives CASSTQGSTEAFF.

The sample holds one count of this clone. The V and J genes are TRBV2 and TRBJ2-7, with a weak D call TRBD1 (5 bases). V gave up 5 bases and J gave up 1 base, with 6 bases separating them. This CDR3 spans 12 amino acids. CDR1 SNHLY and CDR2 FYNNEI come from the germline V gene. CDR3 bases: TGTGCCAGCAGTCGACAGTCCTACGAGCAGTACTTC. This encodes CASSRQSYEQYF.

The gene calls are TRBV2 and TRBJ2-5; 12 positions match TRBD2. Trimming at V came to 6 bases and at J to 4 bases, leaving 0 bases not matched to a gene. Germline V lookup: CDR1 SNHLY, CDR2 FYNNEI. CDR3 length: 13 amino acids. This chain's CDR3 is CASRTSGGETQYF. The CDR3 DNA reads as TGTGCCAGCAGGACTAGCGGGGGAGAGACCCAGTACTTC.

The chain employs TRBV10-3 and TRBJ1-1, with a possible D match to TRBD1 (5 bases). Germline assignment: CDR1 ENHRY and CDR2 SYGVKD. The CDR3 consists of 13 residues. V was shortened by 3 bases and J by 1 base, with 6 bases between the two germline ends. The CDR3 loop reads CAISDQGNTEAFF. The DNA for the CDR3 is TGTGCCATCAGTGATCAGGGGAACACTGAAGCTTTCTTT.

This clone was observed a single time. The chain is built from TRBV2 and TRBJ1-5; 8 bases fit TRBD1. V was pared by 4 bases and J by 7 bases, with 6 bases of the junction left unmatched. The length of the CDR3 is 14 residues. Germline CDR1 SNHLY, CDR2 FYNNEI. As DNA, the CDR3 is TGTGCCAGCAGTGGCCAGGGGGCTCGACAGCCCCAGCATTTT. As protein: CASSGQGARQPQHF. Full variable domain (remainder filled in from reference TRBV2 and TRBJ1-5): EPEVTQTPSHQVTQMGQEVILRCVPISNHLYFYWYRQILGQKVEFLVSFYNNEISEKSEIFDDQFSVERPDGSNFTLKIRSTKLEDSAMYFCASSGQGARQPQHFGDGTRLSIL.

This clone was counted only a few times. The rearrangement joins TRBV11-2 to TRBJ2-2; tentatively, D is TRBD2 (5 bases). The V end was cut by 1 base, the J end by 0 bases, with 12 bases between. The CDR3 runs 17 residues. Germline CDR1 is SGHAT and CDR2 is FQNNGV. CDR3 amino acids: CASSLGRTSSNTGELFF. The CDR3 DNA is TGTGCCAGCAGCTTAGGGCGAACTAGTTCGAACACCGGGGAGCTGTTTTTT.